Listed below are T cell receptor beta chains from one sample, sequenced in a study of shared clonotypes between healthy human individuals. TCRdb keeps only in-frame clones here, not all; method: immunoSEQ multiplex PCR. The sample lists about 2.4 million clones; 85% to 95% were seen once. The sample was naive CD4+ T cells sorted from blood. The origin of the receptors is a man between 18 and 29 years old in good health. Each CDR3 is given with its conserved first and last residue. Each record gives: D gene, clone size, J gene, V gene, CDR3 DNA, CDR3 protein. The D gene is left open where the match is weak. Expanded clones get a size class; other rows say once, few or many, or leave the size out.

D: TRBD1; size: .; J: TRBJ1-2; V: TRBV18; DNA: TGTGCCAGCTCACGCGACAGGGACCAAGATGGCTACACCTTC; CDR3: CASSRDRDQDGYTF
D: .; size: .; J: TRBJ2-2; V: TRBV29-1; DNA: TGCAGCGTTGTCCTGACAGGCTGGACCGGGGAGCTGTTTTTT; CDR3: CSVVLTGWTGELFF
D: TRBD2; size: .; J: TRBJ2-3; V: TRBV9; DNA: TGTGCCAGCAGCCCAGGCGTAGCGGGAGGCCTTACGCAGTATTTT; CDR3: CASSPGVAGGLTQYF
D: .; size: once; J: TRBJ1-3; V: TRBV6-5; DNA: TGTGCCAGCAGTTCCGTGGGCTACTCTGGAAACACCATATATTTT; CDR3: CASSSVGYSGNTIYF
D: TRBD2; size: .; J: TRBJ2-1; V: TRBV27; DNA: TGTGCCAGCATTAAGACTTTGGGACTAGCGGGAGGGAATGAGCAGTTCTTC; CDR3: CASIKTLGLAGGNEQFF
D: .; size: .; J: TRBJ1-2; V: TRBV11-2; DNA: TGTGCCAGCAGCCCCCGGGGGGGCCCGGTTAACTATGGCTACACCTTC; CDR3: CASSPRGGPVNYGYTF
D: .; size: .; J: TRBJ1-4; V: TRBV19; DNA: TGTGCCAGTACGGGGGGACTGTATGAAAAACTGTTTTTT; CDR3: CASTGGLYEKLFF
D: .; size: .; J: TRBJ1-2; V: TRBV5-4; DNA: TGTGCCAGCAGCTTGGACGCTAACTATGGCTACACCTTC; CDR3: CASSLDANYGYTF
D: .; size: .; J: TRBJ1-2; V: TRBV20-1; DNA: TGCAGTGCTATTGGTTTCTCTGGCTACACCTTC; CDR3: CSAIGFSGYTF
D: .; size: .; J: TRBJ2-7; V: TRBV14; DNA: TGTGCCAGCAGCCAACCGCGAGCCGGATCCTACGAGCAGTACTTC; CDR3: CASSQPRAGSYEQYF
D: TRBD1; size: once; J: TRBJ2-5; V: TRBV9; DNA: TGTGCCAGCAGTGCGACAGGGGGATGGCAAGAGACCCAGTACTTC; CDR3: CASSATGGWQETQYF
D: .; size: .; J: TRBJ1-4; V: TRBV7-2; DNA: TGTGCCAGCAGCTTAGGGGGCCCCGGGCCCGAAAAACTGTTTTTT; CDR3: CASSLGGPGPEKLFF
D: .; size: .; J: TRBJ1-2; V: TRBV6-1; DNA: TGTGCCAGCAGCGAATTATCCCTTCAAGACTATGGCTACACCTTC; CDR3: CASSELSLQDYGYTF
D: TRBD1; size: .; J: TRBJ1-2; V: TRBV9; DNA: TGTGCCAGCAGCGTAGCCTCGACGGGACAGGGAGGTAATGGCTACACCTTC; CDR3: CASSVASTGQGGNGYTF
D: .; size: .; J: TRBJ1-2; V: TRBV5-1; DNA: TGCGCCAGCAGCCCCGACGGGGTAGGGGGCTACACCTTC; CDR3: CASSPDGVGGYTF
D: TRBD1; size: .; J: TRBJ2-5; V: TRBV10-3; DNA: TGTGCCATCAGTGTGGCCAGGGGGGAGACCCAGTACTTC; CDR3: CAISVARGETQYF
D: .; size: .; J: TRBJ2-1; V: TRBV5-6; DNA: TGTGCCAGCAGCTTGGGTGGGAATGAGCAGTTCTTC; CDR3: CASSLGGNEQFF
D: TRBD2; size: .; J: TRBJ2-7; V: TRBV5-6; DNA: TGTGCCAGCAGCACCTGGAGGGCGGGAGGGCTCAACGAGCAGTACTTC; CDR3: CASSTWRAGGLNEQYF
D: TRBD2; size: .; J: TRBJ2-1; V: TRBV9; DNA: TGTGCCAGCAGCCCTCAGCAGGGGCTAGCGGGGCGAGGGTACAATGAGCAGTTCTTC; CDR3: CASSPQQGLAGRGYNEQFF
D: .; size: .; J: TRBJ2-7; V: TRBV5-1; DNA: TGCGCCAGCAGCTTGGAGGGCTCTTACTCCTACGAGCAGTACTTC; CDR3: CASSLEGSYSYEQYF
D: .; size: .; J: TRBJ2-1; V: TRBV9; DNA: TGTGCCAGCAGCGGAACAGTTACTAGCTACAATGAGCAGTTCTTC; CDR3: CASSGTVTSYNEQFF
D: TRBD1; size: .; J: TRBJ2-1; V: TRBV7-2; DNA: TGTGCCAGCAGCCCGGGACAGGGCCCTTACAATGAGCAGTTCTTC; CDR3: CASSPGQGPYNEQFF
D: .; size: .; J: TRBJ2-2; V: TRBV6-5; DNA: TGTGCCAGCAGCCTAAGAGACACCGGGGAGCTGTTTTTT; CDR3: CASSLRDTGELFF
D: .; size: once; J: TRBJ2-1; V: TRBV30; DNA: TGTGCCTGGAGTGTATCCCTAGCGAGCGATGAGCAGTTCTTC; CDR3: CAWSVSLASDEQFF
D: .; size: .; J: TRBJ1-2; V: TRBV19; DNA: TGTGCCAGTAGTATAGGGACAGCTATTTATGGCTACACCTTC; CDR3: CASSIGTAIYGYTF
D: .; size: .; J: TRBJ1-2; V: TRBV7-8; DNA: TGTGCCAGCAGCCTCTACAGCTTATCTAACTATGGCTACACCTTC; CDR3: CASSLYSLSNYGYTF
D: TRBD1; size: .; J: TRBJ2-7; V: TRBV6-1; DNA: TGTGCCAGCAGCCCTAGACAGGGTGGTTCCTACGAGCAGTACTTC; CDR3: CASSPRQGGSYEQYF
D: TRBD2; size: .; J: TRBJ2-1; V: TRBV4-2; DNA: TGTGCCAGCAGCCAAGTCGCTCTAGCGGGGGGATATGAGCAGTTCTTC; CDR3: CASSQVALAGGYEQFF
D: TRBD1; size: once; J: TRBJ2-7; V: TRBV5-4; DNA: TGTGCCAGCAGCTTGGCGCTGGGACAGGGGGAATGGAACTACGAGCAGTACTTC; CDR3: CASSLALGQGEWNYEQYF
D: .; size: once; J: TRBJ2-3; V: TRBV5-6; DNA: TGTGCCAGCAGCCTGGGCGGCACAGATACGCAGTATTTT; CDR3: CASSLGGTDTQYF
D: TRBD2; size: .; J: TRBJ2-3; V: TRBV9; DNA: TGTGCCAGCAGCGTAGTTGTGGGAGGGCCGGATACGCAGTATTTT; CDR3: CASSVVVGGPDTQYF
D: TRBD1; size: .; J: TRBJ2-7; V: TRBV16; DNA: TGTGCCAGCAGCCAATCAACCGGACAGGGGGCGCTGAACGAGCAGTACTTC; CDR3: CASSQSTGQGALNEQYF
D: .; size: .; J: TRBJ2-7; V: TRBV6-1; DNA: TGTGCCAGCAGTGAAGTCGAGAGGCAGAGCTCCTACGAGCAGTACTTC; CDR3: CASSEVERQSSYEQYF
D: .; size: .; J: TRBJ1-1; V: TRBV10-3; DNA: TGTGCCATCAGCCGGGGCGGCACTGAAGCTTTCTTT; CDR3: CAISRGGTEAFF
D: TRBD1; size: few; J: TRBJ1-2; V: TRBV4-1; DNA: TGCGCCAGCAGCCGGGGTGCGGGGACAGAGTATGGCTACACCTTC; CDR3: CASSRGAGTEYGYTF
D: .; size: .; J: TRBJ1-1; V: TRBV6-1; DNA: TGTGCCAGCAGTGAAGTATATACAGGCGGTGAAGCTTTCTTT; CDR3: CASSEVYTGGEAFF
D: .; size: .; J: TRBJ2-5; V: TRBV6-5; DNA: TGTGCCAGCAGTCAAAGGTGGGCCCAAGAGACCCAGTACTTC; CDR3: CASSQRWAQETQYF
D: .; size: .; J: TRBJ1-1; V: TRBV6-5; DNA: TGTGCCAGCATCACAGGGACCAGGGAGGCTTTCTTT; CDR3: CASITGTREAFF
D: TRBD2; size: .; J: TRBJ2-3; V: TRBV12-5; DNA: TGTGCTAGTGGACGCCGGACTAGCGGGAGTACAGATACGCAGTATTTT; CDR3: CASGRRTSGSTDTQYF
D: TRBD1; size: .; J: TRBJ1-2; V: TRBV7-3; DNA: TGTGCCAGCAGCCTCGGGACAGGGGGAAATGGCTACACCTTC; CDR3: CASSLGTGGNGYTF
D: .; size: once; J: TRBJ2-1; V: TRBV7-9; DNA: TGTGCCAGCAGCCCTTCGGGCGGGCGCGAAGGCGCTGAGCAGTTCTTC; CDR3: CASSPSGGREGAEQFF
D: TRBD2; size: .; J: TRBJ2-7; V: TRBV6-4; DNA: TGTGCCAGGTGGCCCTCAGTCCCTTATAGCGGGAGGGTTTACGAGCAGTACTTC; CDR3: CARWPSVPYSGRVYEQYF
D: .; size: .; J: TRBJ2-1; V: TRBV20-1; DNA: TGCAGTGCTGAACGTGGTGAGCAGTTCTTC; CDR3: CSAERGEQFF
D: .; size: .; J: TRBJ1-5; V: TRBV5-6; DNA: TGTGCCAGCAGCTTGAGACAGGGCAATCAGCCCCAGCATTTT; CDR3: CASSLRQGNQPQHF
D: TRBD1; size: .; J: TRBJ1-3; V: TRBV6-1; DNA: TGTGCCAGCAGTCTACGACAGGGGGCGCACATATATTTT; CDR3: CASSLRQGAHIYF